This T cell receptor beta chain originates from a study of breast tumors, draining lymph nodes, adjacent tissues. Overall study findings and caveats: Luminal-like breast cancer showed significantly greater tumor-nontumor repertoire similarity than basal-like breast cancer did. Compared with lymph nodes, tumors were less diverse; compared with nontumor tissue, more.

TCRdb re-called the multiplex PCR reads with MiXCR, one entry per CDR3 protein. The sample has 200,000 to 300,000 distinct CDR3 sequences; under 35% are singletons. CDR1 is ENHRY, CDR2 SYGVKD, per germline. The CDR3 has 15 amino acids. Trimming shortened V by 10 bases and J by 0 bases, and 18 bases separated the two germline ends. This clonotype was seen more than once but under ten times. The antigen is not known. The lymph nodes were axillary draining lymph nodes from breast cancer patients. The sequenced sample consisted of axillary lymph node tissue. The gene calls are TRBV10-3 and TRBJ1-1; D uncertain. This clonotype originated in a female donor with breast cancer. Some clones in this sample may be carry-over from other donors' samples. Here the CDR3 reads CATRMSLDVNTEAFF. The CDR3, as DNA: TGTGCCACCCGGATGAGTCTGGACGTGAACACTGAAGCTTTCTTT.